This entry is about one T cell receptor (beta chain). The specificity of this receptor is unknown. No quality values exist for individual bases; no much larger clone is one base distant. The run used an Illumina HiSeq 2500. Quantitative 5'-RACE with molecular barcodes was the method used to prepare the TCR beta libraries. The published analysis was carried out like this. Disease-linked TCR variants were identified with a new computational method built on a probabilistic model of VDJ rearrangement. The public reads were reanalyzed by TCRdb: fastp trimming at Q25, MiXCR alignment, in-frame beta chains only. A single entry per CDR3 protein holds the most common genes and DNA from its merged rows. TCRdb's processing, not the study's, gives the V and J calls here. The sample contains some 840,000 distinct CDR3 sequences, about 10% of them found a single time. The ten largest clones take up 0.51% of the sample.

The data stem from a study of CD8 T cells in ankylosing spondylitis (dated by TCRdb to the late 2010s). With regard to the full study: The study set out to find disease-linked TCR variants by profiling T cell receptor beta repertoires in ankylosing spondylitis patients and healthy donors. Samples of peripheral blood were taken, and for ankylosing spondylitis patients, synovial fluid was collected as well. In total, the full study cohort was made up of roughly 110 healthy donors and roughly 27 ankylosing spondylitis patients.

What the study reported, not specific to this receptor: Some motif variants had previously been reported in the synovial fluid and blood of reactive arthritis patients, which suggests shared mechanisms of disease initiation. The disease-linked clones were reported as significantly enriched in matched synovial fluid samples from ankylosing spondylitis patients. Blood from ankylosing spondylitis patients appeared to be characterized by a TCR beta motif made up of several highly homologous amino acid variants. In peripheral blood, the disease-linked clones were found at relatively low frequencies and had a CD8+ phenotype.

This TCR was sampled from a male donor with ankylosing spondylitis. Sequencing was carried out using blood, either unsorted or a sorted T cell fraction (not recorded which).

The CDR3 reads as follows: CASSQDGRPSGSTDTQYF. The nucleotide sequence is TGCGCCAGCAGCCAAGATGGTAGGCCTAGCGGAAGCACAGATACGCAGTATTTT. In this chain, TRBV4-3 is recombined with TRBJ2-3, and 7 bases in between align with TRBD2. Trimming accounts for 0 bases at V and 0 bases at J, while the number of junction bases matched to no gene is 9. The germline V gene provides CDR1 LGHNA and CDR2 YSLEER. Including cysteine and phenylalanine, the CDR3 has 18 amino acids. Only the CDR3 part of the read is kept: 54 bases, read in frame from the first base.